Following are 14 T cell receptor beta chains from one sample sequenced in a study of blood T cell repertoires in COVID-19. This table comes from immunoSEQ multiplex PCR, and its TCRdb copy is limited to in-frame clones, with some not included. Of 150,000 or so clones in the sample, around 83% are singletons; the top ten hold roughly 12%. The sequenced sample was peripheral blood. These receptors all stem from an older woman with COVID-19, enrolled during active disease.

The chain employs TRBV4-2 and TRBJ2-1; D remains ambiguous. The germline gives CDR1 LGHNA, CDR2 YNFKEQ. Trimming removed 4 bases from V and 0 bases from J, with 16 bases in between. The CDR3 has 17 amino acids. The CDR3 is CASSLPSAPFSYNEQFF. The CDR3 DNA is TGTGCCAGCAGCCTCCCTAGTGCCCCCTTCTCCTACAATGAGCAGTTCTTC.

The chain couples TRBV24-1 to TRBJ1-2; 7 nucleotides line up with TRBD1. This CDR3 comprises 15 residues. Looked up from germline, CDR1 is KGHDR and CDR2 is SFDVKD. V lost 3 bases and J lost 4; bases outside the gene matches: 7. This CDR3 reads CATSDGGQAFYGYTF. The CDR3 DNA reads TGTGCCACCAGTGATGGAGGACAGGCGTTCTATGGCTACACCTTC.

This chain joins TRBV5-1 and TRBJ1-4; 9 nucleotides line up with TRBD1. CDR1 and CDR2 from the germline V gene are SGHRS and YFSETQ. This CDR3 region has 15 residues. After removal of 3 bases from V and 8 bases from J, the junction contained 8 bases not matched to a gene. DNA for the CDR3: TGCGCCAGCAGCTCCGCCGGGACAGGGTTCGAAAAACTGTTTTTT. Translating gives CASSSAGTGFEKLFF.

This clone was observed a few times. This rearrangement joins TRBV10-1 to TRBJ1-1; 8 bases agree with TRBD1. Germline assignment: CDR1 WNHNN and CDR2 SYGVQD (reference sequence). The CDR3 runs to 13 residues. The V and J ends lost 2 bases and 5 bases, in that order; junction bases with no gene match: 1. DNA of the CDR3: TGCGCCAGCAGTGAGCACAGGGGGACTGAAGCTTTCTTT. This translates into CASSEHRGTEAFF.

The chain is built from TRBV4-1 and TRBJ2-1; 7 bases are a match to TRBD2. Germline CDR1 MGHRA, CDR2 YSYEKL. With 1 base clipped from V and 1 base from J, the junction kept 1 base outside the gene matches. This CDR3 has 15 amino acids. CDR3 loop: CASSQAGGSYNEQFF. Written as DNA, the CDR3 is TGCGCCAGCAGCCAAGCGGGGGGTTCCTACAATGAGCAGTTCTTC.

The rearrangement uses TRBV6-2 or TRBV6-3 and TRBJ2-7; D may be TRBD1 (5 bases). This CDR3 comprises 13 residues. V dropped 7 bases and J dropped 3 bases, with 13 bases sitting between them. Germline lookup yields CDR1 MNHEY and CDR2 SVGEGT. The DNA for the CDR3 is TGTGCCAGCATCCCCAGCACAGGCTACGAGCAGTACTTC. It is translated as CASIPSTGYEQYF.

This chain uses TRBV7-6 with TRBJ2-1; 11 nucleotides match TRBD2. This CDR3 comprises 16 residues. J lost 3 bases, V lost 4 bases, and 5 bases had no gene match. Germline CDR1 is SGHVS and CDR2 is FNYEAQ. The chain's CDR3 is CASSSGGLADYNEQFF. The CDR3 bases are TGTGCCAGCAGCTCTGGGGGACTAGCGGACTACAATGAGCAGTTCTTC.

This clone has a single count. CDR3 residues: CASSVTGPVYGYTF. CDR3 nucleotides: TGTGCCAGCAGCGTGACAGGGCCCGTCTATGGCTACACCTTC. The chain employs TRBV11-2 and TRBJ1-2; TRBD1 matches at 7 bases. The CDR3 totals 14 residues. The V gene's germline CDR1 is SGHAT and CDR2 FQNNGV. Trimming at V came to 5 bases and at J to 4 bases, leaving 7 bases not matched to a gene.

The CDR3: CAISDYAETQYF. Here the CDR3 DNA reads TGTGCCATCAGTGACTACGCGGAGACCCAGTACTTC. The chain carries TRBV10-3 and TRBJ2-5; D remains unclear. With 3 bases removed from V and 5 bases from J, the gap between germline ends came to 7 bases. Germline V CDR1 and CDR2: ENHRY, SYGVKD. The length of the CDR3 is 12 residues.

The chain uses TRBV2 and TRBJ2-5; 9 bases map to TRBD1. CDR3 length equals 13 residues. V was clipped by 6 bases and J by 5 bases; unmatched bases: 4. Germline values: CDR1 SNHLY, CDR2 FYNNEI. CDR3 in DNA: TGTGCCAGCAGGATGGACAGGGGTGAGACCCAGTACTTC. Its protein is CASRMDRGETQYF. The whole variable domain, filled in from reference TRBV2 and TRBJ2-5, reads EPEVTQTPSHQVTQMGQEVILRCVPISNHLYFYWYRQILGQKVEFLVSFYNNEISEKSEIFDDQFSVERPDGSNFTLKIRSTKLEDSAMYFCASRMDRGETQYFGPGTRLLVL.

The chain couples TRBV29-1 to TRBJ2-7, with 8 bases lining up with TRBD2. V shed 3 bases and J 9 bases; nucleotides not matched to a gene: 4. The CDR3 is 11 residues long. Germline CDR1 SQVTM, CDR2 ANQGSEA. For the CDR3, the DNA is TGCAGCGTTGACCGGGAGGGAGGGCAGTACTTC. Its protein is CSVDREGGQYF.

V gene TRBV2 combines with J gene TRBJ1-6; D perhaps matches TRBD1 (6 bases). In germline, CDR1 is SNHLY, CDR2 FYNNEI. The CDR3 loop spans 18 amino acids. V lost 2 bases, J lost 5 bases, and 19 bases lay in between. This CDR3 reads CASSETGFKGVNNSPLHF. CDR3 DNA: TGTGCCAGCAGTGAAACAGGGTTTAAGGGAGTGAATAATTCACCCCTCCACTTT.

The gene calls are TRBV6-5 and TRBJ1-4, with D possibly being TRBD1 (6 bases). The CDR3 covers 14 residues. Germline CDR1 and CDR2: MNHEY and SVGAGI. Trimming took 10 bases from V and 8 from J, leaving 20 bases between them. The CDR3 loop is CATSFGTPGEKLFF. CDR3 nucleotide sequence: TGTGCCACCTCCTTCGGGACACCTGGGGAAAAACTGTTTTTT.

V and J are TRBV7-9 and TRBJ1-3; D gene unclear. Per germline, CDR1 SEHNR and CDR2 FQNEAQ (reference sequence). V gave up 3 bases and J gave up 4 bases, with 4 bases separating them. The CDR3 sequence is 12 residues long. CDR3 DNA: TGTGCCAGCAGCTTCGAGGGAAACACCATATATTTT. Its protein product is CASSFEGNTIYF.